This T cell receptor beta chain was profiled in a study of T cell repertoires in cytomegalovirus infection. From the reads, TCRdb called clonotypes with MiXCR, one entry per CDR3 protein. The sample carries about 830,000 distinct CDR3 sequences, around a third recorded once. Germline CDR1 MNHNS, CDR2 SASEGT. There are 18 residues in the CDR3. V gave up 1 base and J gave up 2 bases, with 18 bases separating them. This clonotype was recorded at least ten times. Its antigen is still unknown. Here the sequenced sample was cultured CD8+ T cells from PBMCs, taken from culture after CMV antigen stimulation. The chain uses TRBV6-1 and TRBJ1-3; D gene uncertain. The receptor comes from a human donor in good health (CMV status not recorded). Some clones in this sample may be carry-over from other donors' samples. The CDR3 region is CASSEDGSWARTGNTIYF. CDR3 nucleotides: TGTGCCAGCAGTGAAGACGGGTCATGGGCTCGGACTGGAAACACCATATATTTT.